This entry lists 32 T cell receptor beta chains sequenced from one sample in a study of T cell repertoires in cytomegalovirus infection. A single record per CDR3 protein comes from TCRdb applying MiXCR to the reads. The table records about 740,000 distinct CDR3 sequences, less than 40% of them present only once. Sequenced: PBMCs. Source of these receptors: a human donor in good health (CMV status not recorded). Some clones in this sample may be carry-over from other donors' samples.

This clonotype was seen more than once but under ten times. Here the CDR3 reads CASSRDRAANTGELFF. DNA of the CDR3: TGTGCCAGCAGCCGTGACAGGGCCGCGAACACCGGGGAGCTGTTTTTT. This sequence joins TRBV7-2 and TRBJ2-2; 7 bases match TRBD1. J gave up 0 bases and V 5 bases, and 6 bases lay outside the gene matches. Germline CDR1 reads SGHTA; CDR2 reads FQGNSA. The CDR3 covers 16 residues.

On this clonotype itself: No conserved phenylalanine or tryptophan is present at the end of the CDR3, so a read error is the likely explanation. DNA of the CDR3: TGTGCCAGCAGCCGGACAGGGGGAACTGAAGCTTTCTTA. Encoded protein: CASSRTGGTEAFL. The chain links TRBV5-6 to TRBJ1-1, with 10 bases fitting TRBD1. Germline V gene data show CDR1 as SGHDT and CDR2 as YYEEEE. The V and J ends lost 4 bases and 5 bases, in that order; junction bases with no gene match: 2. The CDR3 runs 13 residues.

This clonotype was detected only once. V and J are TRBV28 and TRBJ2-1; maybe TRBD1 (6 bases). Germline V lookup: CDR1 MDHEN, CDR2 SYDVKM. This CDR3 contains 15 residues. Between the trimmed V and J ends, which lost 6 bases and 10 bases, there was a span of 22 bases. The CDR3 sequence is CASSLRDMGFREQFF. DNA of the CDR3: TGTGCCAGCAGCCTTAGGGACATGGGGTTTCGGGAGCAGTTCTTC.

The chain joins TRBV29-1 to TRBJ2-1; D tentatively fits TRBD1 or TRBD2 (6 bases each). The CDR3 is 15 amino acids. With 7 bases removed from V and 4 bases from J, the gap between germline ends came to 20 bases. The germline V gene has CDR1 SQVTM and CDR2 ANQGSEA. CDR3 nucleotide sequence: TGCAGCGGCAGGGACCCAGAGGGGGGTTACAATGAGCAGTTCTTC. It codes for CSGRDPEGGYNEQFF.

The chain carries TRBV11-2 and TRBJ2-3, with D possibly being TRBD2 (6 bases). Germline assignment: CDR1 SGHAT and CDR2 FQNNGV. The V and J ends lost 8 bases and 5 bases respectively, with 17 bases between them. This CDR3 is built from 14 residues. The CDR3 nucleotides are TGTGCCAGCCGTCGGCTAGCGATCGGAGATACGCAGTATTTT. It yields the protein CASRRLAIGDTQYF.

This clonotype was detected a few times. V and J are TRBV27 and TRBJ2-3, with 8 bases lining up with TRBD2. The CDR3 is 16 amino acids. After removal of 6 bases from V and 3 bases from J, the junction contained 11 bases not matched to a gene. Looked up from germline, CDR1 is MNHEY and CDR2 is SMNVEV (reference sequence). CDR3 in amino acids: CASSPSGAGVTDTQYF. The CDR3 DNA follows: TGTGCCAGCAGCCCCTCGGGAGCGGGAGTAACAGATACGCAGTATTTT.

The chain joins TRBV28 to TRBJ1-6, with D unresolved. Germline assignment: CDR1 MDHEN and CDR2 SYDVKM. The CDR3 consists of 15 residues. The V and J ends lost 3 bases and 9 bases respectively, with 15 bases between them. CDR3 sequence reads: CASSFRGSSGSPLHF. In DNA, the CDR3 is TGTGCCAGCAGTTTTCGGGGTAGTTCGGGTTCACCCCTCCACTTT.

V usage is TRBV28 and J usage is TRBJ1-2, with D hard to call. Trimming left V 5 bases short and J 7 bases short, with 11 bases between. Germline V gene data show CDR1 as MDHEN and CDR2 as SYDVKM. This CDR3 spans 12 amino acids. The CDR3 loop is CASSPQIGGYTF. CDR3 nucleotides: TGTGCCAGCAGTCCCCAGATTGGTGGCTACACCTTC.

The chain couples TRBV24-1 to TRBJ2-1; no clear D. Germline values: CDR1 KGHDR, CDR2 SFDVKD. CDR3 length: 13 residues. Trimming stripped 0 bases from V and 9 bases from J, with 8 bases between. This CDR3 is CATSDLQRAEQFF. The DNA of the CDR3 is TGTGCCACCAGTGATTTGCAAAGGGCTGAGCAGTTCTTC.

This clonotype came up many times. The chain employs TRBV7-8 and TRBJ2-3; 8 bases line up with TRBD2. This CDR3 comprises 16 residues. V shed 5 bases, J shed 2 bases, and the junction held 9 bases outside the gene matches. CDR1 is SGHVS and CDR2 is FQNEAQ in the germline V gene. CDR3 sequence (DNA): TGTGCCAGCAGCCCCAGAGGGCGGGGGGTCACAGATACGCAGTATTTT. Residues: CASSPRGRGVTDTQYF.

The chain joins TRBV18 to TRBJ2-7; 8 bases are shared with TRBD1. Germline V gives CDR1 KGHSH, CDR2 LQKENI. V was clipped by 3 bases and J by 3 bases; unmatched bases: 13. This CDR3 contains 17 residues. The CDR3 nucleotides are TGTGCCAGCTCACCGTTCGGGGTTAGAGGACAGGGCTACGAGCAGTACTTC. Translating gives CASSPFGVRGQGYEQYF.

This clonotype has more than one count but fewer than ten. The rearrangement links TRBV7-2 to TRBJ1-1; D might be TRBD1 (6 bases). V lost 4 bases, J lost 1 base, and 13 bases lay in between. From germline, CDR1 is SGHTA and CDR2 FQGNSA. There are 15 residues in the CDR3. The CDR3 loop reads CASSSYRVKNTEAFF. The CDR3 DNA sequence: TGTGCCAGCAGCTCGTACAGGGTAAAGAACACTGAAGCTTTCTTT.

This clonotype turned up a few times. The chain recombines TRBV7-6 with TRBJ1-1; TRBD1 matches 7 bases. Germline CDR1 reads SGHVS; CDR2 reads FNYEAQ. The CDR3 spans 15 residues. Unmatched junction bases numbered 10, after V lost 5 bases and J lost 4 bases. CDR3 sequence: CASSAGAGTATEAFF. As DNA, the CDR3 is TGTGCCAGCAGCGCAGGAGCGGGGACAGCCACTGAAGCTTTCTTT.

This clonotype was counted a few times. This chain links TRBV19 with TRBJ2-5, with D unclear. The length of the CDR3 is 14 residues. Germline values: CDR1 LNHDA, CDR2 SQIVND (reference sequence). The V and J ends lost 5 bases and 2 bases respectively, with 12 bases between them. The CDR3 region has the DNA TGTGCCAGTAGTTCCTCCCTCATACAAGAGACCCAGTACTTC. As protein: CASSSSLIQETQYF. Full variable domain (remainder filled in from reference TRBV19 and TRBJ2-5): DGGITQSPKYLFRKEGQNVTLSCEQNLNHDAMYWYRQDPGQGLRLIYYSQIVNDFQKGDIAEGYSVSREKKESFPLTVTSAQKNPTAFYLCASSSSLIQETQYFGPGTRLLVL.

The CDR3 region has the DNA TGTGCCAGCCCTTTAGGCAGGGAGCACGAGCAGTACTTC. Its protein is CASPLGREHEQYF. The chain recombines TRBV27 with TRBJ2-7; D may match TRBD1 or TRBD2 (5 bases each). Trimming pared 8 bases from V and 5 bases from J, leaving 16 bases between. Germline V gives CDR1 MNHEY, CDR2 SMNVEV (reference sequence). This CDR3 spans 13 amino acids.

The chain recombines TRBV11-1 with TRBJ1-1; no firm D call. There are 16 residues in the CDR3. The germline gives CDR1 SGHAT, CDR2 FQDESV (reference sequence). The V end lost 0 bases, the J end lost 1 base, and 12 bases lay between the germline ends. Here the CDR3 reads CASSLAKVWRNTEAFF. DNA for the CDR3: TGTGCCAGCAGCTTAGCGAAGGTCTGGAGGAACACTGAAGCTTTCTTT.

The chain recombines TRBV11-2 with TRBJ2-4, with 11 nucleotides matching TRBD2. This CDR3 is 16 amino acids long. V dropped 2 bases and J dropped 7; count of bases not matched to a gene: 7. CDR1 and CDR2 (germline): SGHAT, FQNNGV. The CDR3 DNA reads as TGTGCCAGCAGCTTAATTAGCGGGAGGGCCGAGAACATTCAGTACTTC. It codes for CASSLISGRAENIQYF.

In this sample, this clonotype turned up many times. The chain links TRBV7-8 to TRBJ2-7; D is unclear. V shed 4 bases and J shed 7 bases, with 11 bases lying between them. Germline V lookup: CDR1 SGHVS, CDR2 FQNEAQ. The CDR3 is 12 residues long. The chain's CDR3 is CASSSSAKEQYF. The DNA of the CDR3 is TGTGCCAGCAGCTCGAGCGCGAAGGAGCAGTACTTC.

In this sample, this clonotype turned up a few times. J is TRBJ1-5 and V is TRBV29-1; TRBD1 is a possible D gene (5 bases). Germline V gives CDR1 SQVTM, CDR2 ANQGSEA. V gave up 4 bases and J gave up 7 bases, with 11 bases separating them. The CDR3 spans 12 residues. CDR3 sequence: CSVGFRDQPQHF. The CDR3 DNA reads TGCAGCGTTGGGTTTAGGGACCAGCCCCAGCATTTT.

V usage is TRBV6-5 and J usage is TRBJ2-1; 9 nucleotides match TRBD2. Unmatched junction bases numbered 7, after V lost 2 bases and J lost 8 bases. This CDR3 spans 15 amino acids. Germline lookup yields CDR1 MNHEY and CDR2 SVGAGI. The CDR3 spells CASSYRASGDDEQFF. The DNA of the CDR3 is TGTGCCAGCAGTTACCGGGCTAGCGGGGACGATGAGCAGTTCTTC.

This clonotype was observed a few times. The chain has TRBV7-4 and TRBJ1-1, with 11 bases matching TRBD1. The germline CDR1 and CDR2 sequences are SGHVT and SQSDAQ. The CDR3 spans 17 residues. Trimming cost V 1 base and J 1 base; bases outside gene matches: 5. The DNA of the CDR3 is TGTGCCAGCAGCTTAGTCGGGACAGGGGGTTGGAACACTGAAGCTTTCTTT. This encodes CASSLVGTGGWNTEAFF.

This clonotype was observed many times. The rearrangement joins TRBV7-9 to TRBJ2-7; D is perhaps TRBD2 (6 bases). The CDR3 runs 14 residues. V lost 6 bases to trimming and J lost 0 bases, with 12 bases between them. The germline CDR1 and CDR2 sequences are SEHNR and FQNEAQ (reference sequence). CDR3 sequence (DNA): TGTGCCAGCAGTGGCGGAGGGGTCTCCTACGAGCAGTACTTC. It translates to CASSGGGVSYEQYF.

Notes on this clonotype: A much larger clone differs from this one at a single base, so this may be a read error. The gene calls are TRBV7-9 and TRBJ2-2; D is perhaps TRBD2 (5 bases). CDR3 length: 11 amino acids. Per the germline V gene, CDR1 is SEHNR and CDR2 is FQNEAQ (reference sequence). CDR3 bases: TGTGCCAGCAGCTTAAACGGGGATCTGTTTTTT. Amino acids: CASSLNGDLFF.

The V and J genes are TRBV19 and TRBJ2-6; no clear D. Germline V lookup: CDR1 LNHDA, CDR2 SQIVND (reference sequence). This CDR3 is 13 amino acids long. V lost 6 bases and J lost 2, with 5 bases in between. In nucleotides, the CDR3 is TGTGCCAGTAGAGTGGCTGGGGCCAACGTCCTGACTTTC. Translating gives CASRVAGANVLTF.

This chain joins TRBV11-2 and TRBJ1-1; D is possibly TRBD1 (5 bases). The CDR3 loop spans 16 amino acids. Germline V gives CDR1 SGHAT, CDR2 FQNNGV. V was clipped by 5 bases and J by 0 bases, with 16 bases between them. This CDR3 reads CASSPGTERMNTEAFF. The CDR3 nucleotides read TGTGCCAGCAGCCCCGGGACGGAAAGGATGAACACTGAAGCTTTCTTT.

This chain links TRBV14 with TRBJ2-4, with D hard to call. Germline CDR1 SGHDN, CDR2 FVKESK. The germline V and J ends were trimmed by 1 base and 6 bases, with 7 bases remaining between them. This CDR3 has 13 amino acids. CDR3 sequence reads: CASSQGPGNIQYF. Here the CDR3 DNA reads TGTGCCAGCAGCCAAGGCCCGGGAAACATTCAGTACTTC.

V gene TRBV20-1 combines with J gene TRBJ1-2; 7 bases are shared with TRBD1. Germline V lookup: CDR1 DFQATT, CDR2 SNEGSKA (reference sequence). There are 14 residues in the CDR3. J gave up 0 bases and V 3 bases, and 4 bases lay outside the gene matches. CDR3 amino acids: CSASVGQPNYGYTF. The CDR3 DNA follows: TGCAGTGCTAGTGTGGGACAGCCTAACTATGGCTACACCTTC.

J is TRBJ1-3 and V is TRBV18; tentative D call: TRBD1 (6 bases). V shed 3 bases and J shed 1 base, with 16 bases lying between them. Germline V gives CDR1 KGHSH, CDR2 LQKENI. This CDR3 is built from 17 residues. CDR3 bases: TGTGCCAGCTCACCCCTAGGGGGAGAAGGATCTGGAAACACCATATATTTT. Protein: CASSPLGGEGSGNTIYF.

The chain couples TRBV24-1 to TRBJ2-1; 9 nucleotides align to TRBD1. The CDR3 extends over 14 amino acids. Germline V gene lookup returns CDR1 KGHDR and CDR2 SFDVKD. After removal of 10 bases from V and 9 bases from J, the junction contained 12 bases not matched to a gene. The CDR3 protein is CATGDRDLPSEQFF. The DNA of the CDR3 is TGTGCCACGGGGGACAGGGACTTACCCAGTGAGCAGTTCTTC.

Ten or more counts support this clonotype. V and J are TRBV28 and TRBJ2-7, with 11 bases matching TRBD2. Germline V gives CDR1 MDHEN, CDR2 SYDVKM. This CDR3 is built from 14 residues. The V and J ends lost 9 bases and 3 bases, in that order; junction bases with no gene match: 7. CDR3 region: CASRRLAGNYEQYF. In DNA form, the CDR3 reads TGTGCCAGTCGGAGACTAGCGGGAAACTACGAGCAGTACTTC. Full variable domain (outside the CDR3, taken from reference TRBV28 and TRBJ2-7): DVKVTQSSRYLVKRTGEKVFLECVQDMDHENMFWYRQDPGLGLRLIYFSYDVKMKEKGDIPEGYSVSREKKERFSLILESASTNQTSMYLCASRRLAGNYEQYFGPGTRLTVT.

This clonotype was detected a few times. The chain joins TRBV4-1 to TRBJ2-1; TRBD1 aligns across 10 bases. The trim removed 1 base at V and 6 bases at J, leaving 3 bases unmatched. The CDR3 spans 15 residues. Germline loops: CDR1 MGHRA, CDR2 YSYEKL. CDR3 loop: CASSQAGTGVNEQFF. CDR3 coding DNA: TGCGCCAGCAGCCAAGCCGGGACAGGGGTCAATGAGCAGTTCTTC.

This chain links TRBV5-1 with TRBJ2-3; D call uncertain. CDR3 size: 14 residues. V gave up 0 bases and J gave up 7 bases, with 12 bases separating them. Germline V gives CDR1 SGHRS, CDR2 YFSETQ. This chain's CDR3 is CASSLGGFPYTQYF. DNA of the CDR3: TGCGCCAGCAGCTTGGGAGGCTTCCCATATACGCAGTATTTT.